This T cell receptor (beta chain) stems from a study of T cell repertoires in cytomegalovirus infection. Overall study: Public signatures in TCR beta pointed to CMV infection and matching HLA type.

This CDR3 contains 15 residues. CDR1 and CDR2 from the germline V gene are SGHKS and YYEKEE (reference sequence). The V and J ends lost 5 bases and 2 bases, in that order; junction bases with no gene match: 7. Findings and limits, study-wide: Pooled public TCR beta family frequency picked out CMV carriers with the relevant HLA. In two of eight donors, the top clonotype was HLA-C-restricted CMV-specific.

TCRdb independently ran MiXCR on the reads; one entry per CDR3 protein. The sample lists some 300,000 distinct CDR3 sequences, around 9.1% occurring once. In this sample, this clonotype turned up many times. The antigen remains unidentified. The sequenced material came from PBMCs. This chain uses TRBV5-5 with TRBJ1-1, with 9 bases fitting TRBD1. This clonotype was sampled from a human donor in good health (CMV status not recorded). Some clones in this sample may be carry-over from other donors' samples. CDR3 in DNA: TGTGCCAGCAGTTGGTCGGGACAGGGAAACACTGAAGCTTTCTTT. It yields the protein CASSWSGQGNTEAFF.